A single sample gave rise to the 25 T cell receptor beta chains below, sequenced in a study of blood T cell repertoires in COVID-19 (TCRdb year 2020). Preparation of the library involved the immunoSEQ multiplex PCR assay. TCRdb holds this immuneACCESS table with in-frame rearrangements only. Some clones are missing; in checked studies, unresolved V genes explain under half, and the rest has no known cause. The sample profile shows 35,000 to 50,000 clones; 80% to 90% of them were found once. About 9.1% of the sample goes to the ten largest clones. Sequenced input: peripheral blood. The receptors originated from a man in his fifties or sixties in a cohort sampled during active COVID-19.

The CDR3 DNA is TGTGCCAGCAGCCAAGACGGACTAGCGGGAGGGAGAAATGAGCAGTTCTTC. It yields the protein CASSQDGLAGGRNEQFF. The V gene is TRBV3-1 (or the pseudogene TRBV3-2), the J gene TRBJ2-1, with 15 bases fitting TRBD2. The CDR3 length is 17 residues. With 0 bases clipped from V and 7 bases from J, the junction kept 4 bases outside the gene matches. Looked up from germline, CDR1 is LGHDT and CDR2 is YNNKEL (reference sequence).

The chain uses TRBV4-3 and TRBJ2-3; 8 nucleotides agree with TRBD1. V gave up 3 bases and J gave up 2 bases; unmatched junction bases: 19. In germline, CDR1 is LGHNA, CDR2 YSLEER. The CDR3 contains 20 residues. This chain's CDR3 is CASSQEDRSDGQGDTDTQYF. For the CDR3, the DNA is TGCGCCAGCAGCCAGGAAGATCGATCTGATGGACAGGGAGACACAGATACGCAGTATTTT.

This clone was seen only a few times. The V gene is TRBV25-1, the J gene TRBJ1-5; no firm D call. The CDR3 runs to 13 residues. Trimming cost V 4 bases and J 4 bases, with 8 bases left between them. Germline CDR1 is MGHDK and CDR2 is SYGVNS. For the CDR3, the DNA is TGTGCCAGCAGTGCCGGTCCGAATCAGCCCCAGCATTTT. It yields the protein CASSAGPNQPQHF.

This chain uses TRBV27 with TRBJ2-2; D unclear. Trimming took 5 bases from V and 1 from J, leaving 5 bases between them. The CDR3 totals 13 residues. The germline V gene has CDR1 MNHEY and CDR2 SMNVEV (reference sequence). CDR3 sequence reads: CASSPLNTGELFF. CDR3 in DNA: TGTGCCAGCAGTCCCCTGAACACCGGGGAGCTGTTTTTT.

This clone was counted once. V is TRBV28 and J is TRBJ2-3; 11 bases match TRBD2. The germline V gene has CDR1 MDHEN and CDR2 SYDVKM. The junction had 15 bases not matched to a gene; V was cut back by 6 bases and J by 7 bases. The CDR3 runs to 17 residues. This CDR3 is CASRILRTSGRGNTQYF. In DNA form, the CDR3 reads TGTGCCAGCAGGATACTCCGTACTAGCGGGAGAGGTAATACGCAGTATTTT.

The chain recombines TRBV11-2 with TRBJ2-3; TRBD2 is a possible D gene (5 bases). Trimming pared 6 bases from V and 4 bases from J, leaving 17 bases between. This CDR3 has 15 residues. Germline lookup yields CDR1 SGHAT and CDR2 FQNNGV. CDR3 loop: CASSTLSANADTQYF. The CDR3 DNA reads TGTGCCAGCAGTACTCTTAGCGCGAACGCAGATACGCAGTATTTT. Drawing the rest from reference TRBV11-2 and TRBJ2-3, the complete variable domain is EAGVAQSPRYKIIEKRQSVAFWCNPISGHATLYWYQQILGQGPKLLIQFQNNGVVDDSQLPKDRFSAERLKGVDSTLKIQPAKLEDSAVYLCASSTLSANADTQYFGPGTRLTVL.

V and J are TRBV19 and TRBJ2-4, with D perhaps matching TRBD2 (5 bases). From germline, CDR1 is LNHDA and CDR2 SQIVND (reference sequence). The CDR3 is 14 amino acids. Trimming removed 3 bases from V and 4 bases from J, with 10 bases in between. CDR3 residues: CASSIGAEKNIQYF. The DNA of the CDR3 is TGTGCCAGTAGTATTGGAGCGGAGAAAAACATTCAGTACTTC. Combining the CDR3 with reference TRBV19 and TRBJ2-4 gives the whole variable domain DGGITQSPKYLFRKEGQNVTLSCEQNLNHDAMYWYRQDPGQGLRLIYYSQIVNDFQKGDIAEGYSVSREKKESFPLTVTSAQKNPTAFYLCASSIGAEKNIQYFGAGTRLSVL.

The gene calls are TRBV6-5 and TRBJ2-7, with unresolved D. The germline gives CDR1 MNHEY, CDR2 SVGAGI. V lost 4 bases to trimming and J lost 0 bases, with 10 bases between them. The CDR3 runs 14 residues. CDR3 residues: CASSSVQFSYEQYF. Written as DNA, the CDR3 is TGTGCCAGCAGTTCCGTCCAGTTCTCCTACGAGCAGTACTTC.

V gene TRBV6-2 or TRBV6-3 combines with J gene TRBJ2-1, with 10 positions matching TRBD2. The junction had 6 bases not matched to a gene; V was cut back by 6 bases and J by 1 base. CDR1 is MNHEY and CDR2 is SVGEGT in the germline V gene. The CDR3 totals 16 residues. The CDR3 reads CASSAIAGGSYNEQFF. DNA for the CDR3: TGTGCCAGCAGCGCCATAGCGGGAGGATCCTACAATGAGCAGTTCTTC.

This chain links TRBV7-2 with TRBJ1-5; weak D call: TRBD1 (6 bases). The germline V and J ends were trimmed by 1 base and 6 bases, with 16 bases remaining between them. The CDR3 is made up of 16 amino acids. Germline loops: CDR1 SGHTA, CDR2 FQGNSA. CDR3 protein: CASSLVPGERGQPQHF. The DNA for the CDR3 is TGTGCCAGCAGCTTAGTCCCAGGGGAGAGAGGTCAGCCCCAGCATTTT.

V and J are TRBV7-2 and TRBJ1-5; unclear D gene. V was clipped by 0 bases and J by 7 bases, with 7 bases between them. CDR1 is SGHTA, CDR2 FQGNSA, per germline. CDR3 length: 13 residues. CDR3 region: CASSLAQAQPQHF. Here the CDR3 DNA reads TGTGCCAGCAGCTTAGCGCAGGCGCAGCCCCAGCATTTT.

This clone came up a few times. This rearrangement joins TRBV3-1 (or the pseudogene TRBV3-2) to TRBJ2-3; 11 nucleotides match TRBD2. Unmatched junction bases numbered 2, after V lost 4 bases and J lost 2 bases. The CDR3 is made up of 15 amino acids. Germline loops: CDR1 LGHDT, CDR2 YNNKEL (reference sequence). As DNA, the CDR3 is TGTGCCAGCAGCCCACTAGCGGGGGACACAGATACGCAGTATTTT. It codes for CASSPLAGDTDTQYF.

This chain uses TRBV5-6 with TRBJ2-4, with D tentatively TRBD2 (6 bases). Germline V gives CDR1 SGHDT, CDR2 YYEEEE. V shed 0 bases and J shed 6 bases, with 13 bases lying between them. CDR3 length equals 15 residues. CDR3 sequence reads: CASSLDGSPINIQYF. In nucleotides, the CDR3 is TGTGCCAGCAGCTTGGACGGGAGTCCAATAAACATTCAGTACTTC.

J is TRBJ2-5 and V is TRBV4-3; 8 bases agree with TRBD2. The length of the CDR3 is 15 residues. With V trimmed by 1 base and J by 1 base, 2 bases remained unmatched. Germline CDR1 reads LGHNA; CDR2 reads YSLEER. As DNA, the CDR3 is TGCGCCAGCAGCCAAGGAACTAGCGGCCAAGAGACCCAGTACTTC. Residues: CASSQGTSGQETQYF.

This clone is termed medium-sized (0.01 to 0.1%). Other DNA sequences in this sample translate to the same CDR3. V gene TRBV19 combines with J gene TRBJ1-5, with 9 bases lining up with TRBD1. This CDR3 has 15 residues. Germline CDR1 LNHDA, CDR2 SQIVND (reference sequence). V was pared by 4 bases and J by 2 bases, with 3 bases of the junction left unmatched. CDR3 bases: TGTGCCAGTAGTACCCGACAGGGGGGCAATCAGCCCCAGCATTTT. Its translation is CASSTRQGGNQPQHF.

The chain links TRBV7-2 to TRBJ2-7; a weak D match, TRBD1 (6 bases). Germline V gene lookup returns CDR1 SGHTA and CDR2 FQGNSA. Trimming removed 2 bases from V and 1 base from J, with 12 bases in between. This CDR3 is built from 15 residues. CDR3 DNA: TGTGCCAGCAGCTTACCCACAGGGCGGTCCTACGAGCAGTACTTC. Its protein product is CASSLPTGRSYEQYF.

V gene TRBV6-6 combines with J gene TRBJ2-3, with TRBD2 matching over 12 bases. Germline V gene lookup returns CDR1 MNHNY and CDR2 SVGAGI (reference sequence). This CDR3 has 16 residues. V lost 6 bases, J lost 8 bases, and 12 bases stayed unmatched. The CDR3 reads CASSLAGGPQAGTQYF. CDR3 DNA sequence: TGTGCCAGCAGCCTAGCGGGGGGGCCGCAAGCCGGTACGCAGTATTTT.

The chain recombines TRBV28 with TRBJ1-5, with D unresolved. CDR3 length: 16 amino acids. Germline V gene sequence: CDR1 MDHEN, CDR2 SYDVKM. Trimming shortened V by 7 bases and J by 0 bases, and 16 bases separated the two germline ends. The CDR3: CASTKGGLGSNQPQHF. The CDR3 DNA sequence: TGTGCCAGCACCAAGGGAGGCCTTGGTAGCAATCAGCCCCAGCATTTT. Drawing the rest from reference TRBV28 and TRBJ1-5, the complete variable domain is DVKVTQSSRYLVKRTGEKVFLECVQDMDHENMFWYRQDPGLGLRLIYFSYDVKMKEKGDIPEGYSVSREKKERFSLILESASTNQTSMYLCASTKGGLGSNQPQHFGDGTRLSIL.

The rearrangement joins TRBV10-3 to TRBJ2-1, with D tentatively TRBD2 (7 bases). The CDR3 totals 14 residues. With 11 bases removed from V and 3 bases from J, the gap between germline ends came to 17 bases. Germline CDR1 ENHRY, CDR2 SYGVKD. The CDR3 DNA reads as TGTGCCGCCCGAGGGGGGGGCTTCTACAATGAGCAGTTCTTC. Translated: CAARGGGFYNEQFF.

V usage is TRBV20-1 and J usage is TRBJ2-1; 7 nucleotides line up with TRBD2. Germline-derived CDR1 and CDR2 are DFQATT and SNEGSKA (reference sequence). The CDR3 is made up of 12 amino acids. Trimming took 3 bases from V and 9 from J; bases not matched to a gene: 5. Here the CDR3 reads CSASIAGVEQFF. For the CDR3, the DNA is TGCAGTGCTAGTATCGCGGGAGTTGAGCAGTTCTTC.

The chain uses TRBV12-2 and TRBJ1-2; the DNA was not used to check the table's D call, TRBD1. TRBV12-2 is recorded as a pseudogene. The CDR3 contains 18 residues. CDR3 sequence reads: CASRLGYAGTRFLYGYTF. The CDR3 bases are TGTGCAAGTCGCTTAGGATACGCCGGGACAAGATTCCTCTATGGCTACACCTTC.

This sequence joins TRBV5-1 and TRBJ2-2; a weak D match, TRBD2 (6 bases). Trimming pared 1 base from V and 3 bases from J, leaving 13 bases between. The CDR3 has 16 amino acids. Germline V gene sequence: CDR1 SGHRS, CDR2 YFSETQ. The CDR3 nucleotides read TGCGCCAGCAGCTTGTCCGGGGGTATAGACACCGGGGAGCTGTTTTTT. Its protein is CASSLSGGIDTGELFF.

The DNA of the CDR3 is TGCACCAGCCTGACAGGGGTCAGAGAGACCCAGTACTTC. Encoded protein: CTSLTGVRETQYF. The V call is TRBV1, the J call TRBJ2-5; the listed D gene, TRBD1, was not tested against the DNA. TRBV1 is labeled a pseudogene. This CDR3 is built from 13 residues.

The chain employs TRBV7-8 and TRBJ1-4, with D unclear. This CDR3 comprises 14 residues. Germline V gene lookup returns CDR1 SGHVS and CDR2 FQNEAQ. The V end lost 5 bases, the J end lost 5 bases, and 12 bases lay between the germline ends. CDR3 protein: CASSPQSRNEKLFF. The CDR3 DNA reads as TGTGCCAGCAGCCCACAGAGCAGGAATGAAAAACTGTTTTTT.

The gene calls are TRBV3-1 (or the pseudogene TRBV3-2) and TRBJ1-4; D may be TRBD1 (5 bases). Trimming removed 7 bases from V and 7 bases from J, with 19 bases in between. The germline CDR1 and CDR2 sequences are LGHDT and YNNKEL (reference sequence). CDR3 length: 15 residues. The CDR3 sequence: CASNQGGSTVEKLFF. The CDR3, as DNA: TGTGCCAGCAACCAGGGAGGTAGCACCGTTGAAAAACTGTTTTTT.